The following is a T cell receptor beta chain sequence with its context. This sample is drawn from a study of shared clonotypes between healthy human individuals. CDR1 is SGHNT, CDR2 YYREEE, per germline (reference sequence). V shed 5 bases and J shed 2 bases, with 14 bases lying between them. The CDR3 spans 16 residues. The genomic DNA of each subset was split evenly across several immunoSEQ plates. In the original workflow: ImmunoSEQ yielded junction-only sequences lacking quality scores, so filtering differed. The method was immunoSEQ multiplex PCR; TCRdb's version includes in-frame clones alone and lacks a portion of them. Clonal size and the V and J genes are those of that table, whereas D and trimming came from the DNA. The data show 2 million to 2.5 million clones, 92% seen once.

The J gene is TRBJ2-6, the V gene TRBV5-4; D unclear. Sequencing was done on a sample of naive CD4+ T cells from PBMCs. Subset of the sample: CD45RA+ positively selected. This receptor was taken from a man in his late teens or twenties in good health. Some clones in this sample may be carry-over from other donors' samples. The CDR3 nucleotides are TGTGCCAGCAGTCTACCCACGGATACTGGGGCCAACGTCCTGACTTTC. It codes for CASSLPTDTGANVLTF.